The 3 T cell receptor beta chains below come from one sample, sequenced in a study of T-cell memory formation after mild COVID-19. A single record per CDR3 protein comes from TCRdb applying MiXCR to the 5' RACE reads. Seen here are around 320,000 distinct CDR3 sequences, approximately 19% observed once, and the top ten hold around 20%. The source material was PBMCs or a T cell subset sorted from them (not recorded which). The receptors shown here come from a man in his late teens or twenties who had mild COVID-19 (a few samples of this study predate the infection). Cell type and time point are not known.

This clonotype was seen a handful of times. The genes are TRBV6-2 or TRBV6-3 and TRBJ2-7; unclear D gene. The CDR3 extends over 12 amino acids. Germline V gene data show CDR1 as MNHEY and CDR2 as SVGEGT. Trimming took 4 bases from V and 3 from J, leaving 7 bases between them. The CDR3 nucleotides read TGTGCCAGCAGTTTACCGGGCTACGAGCAGTACGTC. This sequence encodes CASSLPGYEQYV.

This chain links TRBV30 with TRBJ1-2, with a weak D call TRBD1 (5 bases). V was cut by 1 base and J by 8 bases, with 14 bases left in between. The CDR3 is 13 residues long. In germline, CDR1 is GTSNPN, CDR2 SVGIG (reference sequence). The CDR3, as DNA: TGTGCCTGGAGTGCATCTTGGGGGGACGGCTACACCTTC. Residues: CAWSASWGDGYTF. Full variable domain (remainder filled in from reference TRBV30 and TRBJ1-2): SQTIHQWPATLVQPVGSPLSLECTVEGTSNPNLYWYRQAAGRGLQLLFYSVGIGQISSEVPQNLSASRPQDRQFILSSKKLLLSDSGFYLCAWSASWGDGYTFGSGTRLTVV.

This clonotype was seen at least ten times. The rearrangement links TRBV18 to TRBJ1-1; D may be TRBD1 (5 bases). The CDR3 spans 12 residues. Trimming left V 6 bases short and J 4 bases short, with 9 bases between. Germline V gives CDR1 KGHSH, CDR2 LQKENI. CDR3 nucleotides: TGTGCCAGCTCCGCGAGGGGCACTGAAGCTTTCTTT. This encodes CASSARGTEAFF.